There are a few counts of the clone carrying this T cell receptor beta chain. Its antigen is not known. PBMCs, at least 6.5 million per sample, were isolated. The data stem from a study of blood T cells in healthy people across ages. Background on the study: The capture of about one barcoded beta molecule per two T cells was achieved by template switching.

CDR3 length: 15 residues. CDR1 is DFQATT, CDR2 SNEGSKA, per germline (reference sequence). The second PCR ran roughly 6 to 11 cycles with a sample-barcoded 5' primer and J-beta primers. Each CDR3 protein is one row after TCRdb ran MiXCR on the 5' RACE reads. The data hold more than 1,400,000 distinct CDR3 sequences, with around 42% observed a single time. Findings of the study overall: The study regarded diversity estimates from one million T cells as underestimates. Conclusively comparing naive with antigen-experienced cells was impossible with unsorted PBMCs.

The chain uses TRBV20-1 and TRBJ2-1; 8 bases fit TRBD2. Near its end, the DNA agrees better with TRBJ2-7, so the J call may be wrong. The sequenced sample was blood. The receptor's source is a woman in her late teens or twenties in good health. The CDR3 region is CSAKLAESSYNEQYF. CDR3 nucleotide sequence: TGCAGTGCCAAACTAGCGGAGAGCTCCTACAATGAGCAGTACTTC.